This entry lists 2 T cell receptor beta chains sequenced from one sample in a study of blood T cell repertoires in COVID-19. Sequencing used immunoSEQ multiplex PCR; TCRdb keeps in-frame clones, though not all of them. The sample carries fewer than 65,000 clones, 82% recorded once. The sequenced sample was peripheral blood. These receptors originate from a man in his sixties with acute or convalescent COVID-19.

This rearrangement joins TRBV6-6 to TRBJ2-6, with D maybe TRBD1 (5 bases). Germline loops: CDR1 MNHNY, CDR2 SVGAGI (reference sequence). With 0 bases removed from V and 2 bases from J, the gap between germline ends came to 5 bases. This CDR3 is built from 15 residues. The CDR3 spells CASSYSGAGANVLTF. The CDR3 DNA is TGTGCCAGCAGTTACTCAGGGGCTGGGGCCAACGTCCTGACTTTC.

CDR3 DNA: TGTGCCAGCAGTGAAGTCTCTTCGGGACAGGGATTCTATGGCTACACCTTC. It translates to CASSEVSSGQGFYGYTF. The chain employs TRBV6-1 and TRBJ1-2; 9 bases line up with TRBD1. The germline V gene encodes CDR1 MNHNS and CDR2 SASEGT. Germline trimming cut 1 base from V and 4 bases from J; bases unmatched to any gene: 10. The CDR3 loop spans 17 amino acids.